The 2 T cell receptor beta chains in this list originate from one sample, sequenced in a study of PD-1 blockade in classical Hodgkin lymphoma. Each patient's relapse followed autologous stem cell transplantation, and brentuximab vedotin exposure varied. Sequencing used immunoSEQ multiplex PCR; TCRdb keeps in-frame clones, though not all of them. The top ten clones hold over 12% of a sample with 38,000 or so clones, roughly two thirds of them seen once. Sequencing was performed on peripheral blood mononuclear cells (PBMCs), taken before the second cycle of nivolumab. These receptors came from a human donor with classical Hodgkin lymphoma.

This clone was seen only a few times. The chain carries TRBV11-3 and TRBJ1-3; 7 bases line up with TRBD1. This CDR3 spans 14 amino acids. Germline loops: CDR1 SGHNT, CDR2 YENEEA. V lost 5 bases and J lost 1; bases outside the gene matches: 2. CDR3 sequence: CASSRTGSGNTIYF. The CDR3, as DNA: TGTGCCAGCAGCCGGACAGGTTCTGGAAACACCATATATTTT.

The chain employs TRBV11-2 and TRBJ2-2, with a weak D call TRBD2 (6 bases). The CDR3 extends over 16 amino acids. With 5 bases removed from V and 1 base from J, the gap between germline ends came to 14 bases. CDR1 is SGHAT and CDR2 is FQNNGV in the germline V gene. Here the CDR3 reads CASSRLGTGNTGELFF. In DNA, the CDR3 is TGTGCCAGCAGCCGCCTCGGGACTGGGAACACCGGGGAGCTGTTTTTT.